This note documents a single T cell receptor (beta chain) sequence. The target antigen is unknown. The data stem from a study of graft-versus-host responses after intestinal transplantation. Study as a whole: Every one of the recipients received anti-thymocyte globulin induction and afterwards took tacrolimus and steroids for roughly three years.

TCRdb keeps only in-frame clones here, not all; method: immunoSEQ multiplex PCR. The profile shows roughly 92,000 clones, 88% of them singletons. Study-wide results and caveats: Allografts carried high graft-versus-host to host-versus-graft clonal ratios in patients having graft-donor T cell macrochimerism. GvH clones occurred in recipient marrow; some first appeared in ileum or blood.

This clonotype originated in a human donor who was the organ donor for an intestinal transplant. The specimen was unstimulated CD4+ T cells sorted from spleen or lymph node cells, collected before transplant.

The CDR3 region is CASSSATGFHYEQYF. CDR3 coding DNA: TGTGCCAGCAGTTCAGCCACCGGGTTCCACTACGAGCAGTACTTC. The chain couples TRBV7-9 to TRBJ2-7; D ambiguous. CDR1 is SEHNR and CDR2 is FQNEAQ in the germline V gene (reference sequence). Trimming took off 6 bases at V and 3 bases at J, with 18 bases between the two ends. This CDR3 is built from 15 residues.